What follows is one T cell receptor beta chain and its context. This receptor's antigen is unknown. There are no base qualities to consult, and no much larger clone falls within one base. Preterm samples came from a few extremely preterm deliveries at about 23-27 weeks of gestation. The study left out pregnancies involving fetal demise, active maternal HSV infection or known maternal HIV infection. A FACSAria III cell sorter was used to sort live, Annexin V-negative naive CD8+ T cells (CD3+CD8+CD45RA+CCR7+). Each sample yielded between roughly 19,000 and 110,000 sorted naive CD8+ T cells. Preassembled standardized sampling kits were used to collect mixed venous-arterial cord blood. Cord blood was held at room temperature, and processing was completed within 4 hours of collection. Mononuclear cells were isolated from diluted blood by Ficoll-Paque density gradient centrifugation. Mononuclear cells were cryopreserved in around 10% DMSO with about 90% FBS and stored long term at -150°C before sorting. After thawing, cells were stained with Annexin V along with antibodies against CD3, CD8, CCR7 and CD45RA. The DNeasy Blood and Tissue Kit was used to extract genomic DNA from snap-frozen pellets of sorted cells.

The entry originates in a study of naive CD8 T cells in extremely preterm neonates (dated by TCRdb to about 2017). Looking at the study overall: TCRbeta CDR3 repertoires of sorted naive CD8+ T cells were compared across four age groups: extremely preterm neonates, term neonates, young children and adults. Study-wide findings and limitations: The authors noted a small sample size and variable productive template counts among preterm samples as limitations. To track T cell development within individuals, the authors urged prospective longitudinal studies of preterm and term neonates. Preterm CDR3s were shorter, with fewer N additions and less junctional trimming, and were closer to germline than those of older groups. The proportion of shared CDR3 nucleotide sequences was higher in preterm neonates (around 2.7%) than in term neonates (around 0.4%), young children (0.03%) and adults (0.01%). Significantly lower iChao1 richness than in all other age groups (p < 0.05) and an even clone distribution were observed in preterm neonates, indicating a less rich repertoire.

The CDR1 and CDR2 encoded by the germline V gene are ENHRY and SYGVKD. Inclusive of the bounding cysteine and phenylalanine, the CDR3 is 13 residues long. CDR3 DNA is the only sequence kept; it has 39 bases, read in frame from the first base. Trimming removed 7 bases from V and 0 bases from J; the gene matches leave 0 bases unexplained. TCRbeta CDR3 regions were amplified from genomic DNA by a two-step, bias-controlled multiplex PCR. Primers specific for every TRBV and TRBJ gene segment were used in the multiplex PCR. The immunoSEQ Assay was used to generate the TCRbeta repertoire data. As for the authors' bioinformatics: A relative-frequency ratio and a modified nearest-neighbor algorithm were applied to filter and cluster reads so that closely related sequences were merged. The V, D and J gene assignments for CDR3 sequences were based on IMGT annotation. Template counts were quantified against synthetic TCR CDR3 analog sequences and normalized for PCR amplification bias. Only unique productive sequences, defined as in-frame CDR3 sequences lacking stop codons, were included in the analyses. The immunoSEQ Analyzer software was used to calculate iChao1 richness and clonality, with clonality defined as 1 minus Pielou's evenness. JMP was used for statistical testing, with Student's t-test or a non-parametric test applied depending on Shapiro-Wilk normality results. Entries here come from immuneACCESS through TCRdb and include only in-frame sequences with V and J called. Some clones fail to appear in such tables; in the studies checked, an unresolved V gene covers under half of the shortfall, and the cause of the remainder is unknown. V and J calls and clone size come straight from that table; D and trimming were deduced from the DNA. This sample comprises about 23,000 clones, more than 70% of them detected only once. The ten largest clones take up roughly 0.9% of the sample.

The sample comprised naive CD8+ T cells from cord blood. The clonotype originates from a boy who was born preterm. The rearrangement joined TRBV10-3 to TRBJ2-7; 10 bases in between match TRBD2. The CDR3 protein sequence reads: CAITSGGSYEQYF. The sequenced DNA is TGTGCCATCACTAGCGGGGGCTCCTACGAGCAGTACTTC.